This TCR beta chain comes out of a study of beta chain features in type 1 diabetes. Study background: Examination spanned over 85,000,000 sorted cells from all samples.

General study results and limits: There was a moderate but significant shortening of TCRB CDR3s in all four CD4+ subsets of Type 1 diabetes patients.

V was clipped by 2 bases and J by 5 bases; unmatched bases: 7. Per the germline V gene, CDR1 is KGHSH and CDR2 is LQKENI. The length of the CDR3 is 16 residues. cDNA synthesis used the whole RNA isolate, giving expressed TCRB sequences. Libraries were prepared by immunoSEQ multiplex PCR; TCRdb keeps only in-frame clonotypes and omits some of them. The sample gives 93,000 or so clones, 25% to 30% of which show up once; about 0.57% is in the top ten. Worth noting for this clone: Its cognate antigen is unknown.

This chain uses TRBV18 with TRBJ2-3, with 10 nucleotides matching TRBD2. Sequencing used central memory CD4+ T cells from blood. This sequence was found in a woman in her late teens or twenties with type 1 diabetes. The CDR3 spells CASSPTLAGVLDTQYF. In DNA form, the CDR3 reads TGTGCCAGCTCACCAACTCTAGCGGGAGTTCTAGATACGCAGTATTTT.